Shown below are 12 T cell receptor beta chains from a single sample sequenced in a study of T cells after somatic rescue of genetic block. Libraries were prepared by immunoSEQ multiplex PCR; TCRdb keeps only in-frame clonotypes and omits some of them. The sample has approximately 65,000 clones, approximately 90% seen once; the top ten hold roughly 2.8%. The sequencing input was peripheral blood mononuclear cells (PBMCs). All receptors derive from a man aged 35 to 55.

The J gene is TRBJ1-2, the V gene TRBV28, with D perhaps matching TRBD1 (6 bases). With 6 bases removed from V and 4 bases from J, the gap between germline ends came to 12 bases. Germline CDR1 reads MDHEN; CDR2 reads SYDVKM. There are 13 residues in the CDR3. In DNA form, the CDR3 reads TGTGCCAGCAGCCCGAGGGGGATCTATGGCTACACCTTC. Amino acids: CASSPRGIYGYTF.

The V call is TRBV5-1, the J call TRBJ2-7; no reliable D call. The CDR3 runs to 13 residues. CDR1 is SGHRS and CDR2 is YFSETQ in the germline V gene. The V end was cut by 0 bases, the J end by 7 bases, with 11 bases between. This CDR3 is CASSLDRPREQYF. CDR3 in DNA: TGCGCCAGCAGCTTGGATAGGCCCAGGGAGCAGTACTTC. The complete variable domain, with remaining parts taken from reference TRBV5-1 and TRBJ2-7, reads KAGVTQTPRYLIKTRGQQVTLSCSPISGHRSVSWYQQTPGQGLQFLFEYFSETQRNKGNFPGRFSGRQFSNSRSEMNVSTLELGDSALYLCASSLDRPREQYFGPGTRLTVT.

The chain joins TRBV19 to TRBJ1-5; TRBD1 agrees at 7 bases. After removal of 5 bases from V and 1 base from J, the junction contained 5 bases not matched to a gene. The CDR3 extends over 15 amino acids. Germline V CDR1 and CDR2: LNHDA, SQIVND (reference sequence). DNA for the CDR3: TGTGCCAGTAGTGTGACAGGGCGGAGCAATCAGCCCCAGCATTTT. As protein: CASSVTGRSNQPQHF.

The chain's CDR3 is CASSWTSGGSTGELFF. CDR3 bases: TGCGCCAGCAGCTGGACTAGCGGGGGAAGCACCGGGGAGCTGTTTTTT. The genes are TRBV5-1 and TRBJ2-2, with 13 bases aligning to TRBD2. With V trimmed by 3 bases and J by 4 bases, 3 bases remained unmatched. CDR1 is SGHRS, CDR2 YFSETQ, per germline. The CDR3 contains 16 residues.

The J gene is TRBJ2-2, the V gene TRBV28, with TRBD2 matching 13 bases. V was pared by 7 bases and J by 7 bases, with 6 bases of the junction left unmatched. The CDR3 is 15 amino acids. From germline, CDR1 is MDHEN and CDR2 SYDVKM. CDR3 amino acids: CASTGLAGDYGELFF. CDR3 nucleotide sequence: TGTGCCAGCACCGGACTAGCGGGAGATTACGGGGAGCTGTTTTTT.

The chain carries TRBV18 and TRBJ1-4; TRBD1 might be the D (5 bases). The CDR3 is 14 amino acids. CDR1 KGHSH and CDR2 LQKENI come from the germline V gene. V lost 4 bases and J lost 4, with 10 bases in between. CDR3 residues: CASSLTVGNEKLFF. In DNA form, the CDR3 reads TGTGCCAGCTCACTGACAGTGGGTAATGAAAAACTGTTTTTT.

The gene calls are TRBV5-4 and TRBJ2-7, with a possible D match to TRBD2 (5 bases). This CDR3 region has 14 residues. V was clipped by 4 bases and J by 3 bases, with 14 bases between them. Germline lookup yields CDR1 SGHNT and CDR2 YYREEE (reference sequence). Written as DNA, the CDR3 is TGTGCCAGCAGCATAGACGGGATCCTCTACGAGCAGTACTTC. This translates into CASSIDGILYEQYF. Variable domain in full (rest from reference TRBV5-4 and TRBJ2-7): ETGVTQSPTHLIKTRGQQVTLRCSSQSGHNTVSWYQQALGQGPQFIFQYYREEENGRGNFPPRFSGLQFPNYSSELNVNALELDDSALYLCASSIDGILYEQYFGPGTRLTVT.

DNA of the CDR3: TGTGCCAGCAGCCAGGGACCCAGCCGTGGCACCGGGGAGCTGTTTTTT. This codes for CASSQGPSRGTGELFF. This chain connects TRBV7-2 to TRBJ2-2; either TRBD1 or TRBD2 may supply D (5 bases each). The length of the CDR3 is 16 residues. Germline assignment: CDR1 SGHTA and CDR2 FQGNSA. V shed 5 bases and J shed 4 bases, with 17 bases lying between them.

The V gene is TRBV27, the J gene TRBJ2-7; D might be TRBD1 (6 bases). Trimming removed 0 bases at V and 3 bases at J, with 9 bases between. CDR1 MNHEY and CDR2 SMNVEV come from the germline V gene (reference sequence). CDR3 length equals 14 residues. CDR3 in DNA: TGTGCCAGCAGTTTATCGGTACAGGGCTACGAGCAGTACTTC. This gives the protein CASSLSVQGYEQYF.

CDR3 sequence reads: CASSESPSGNYEQYF. CDR3 coding DNA: TGTGCCAGCAGTGAATCCCCTAGCGGCAACTACGAGCAGTACTTC. The V call is TRBV2, the J call TRBJ2-5, with TRBD2 matching 7 bases. The better agreement between TRBJ2-7 and the DNA end casts doubt on the J call. This CDR3 region has 15 residues. The V gene's germline CDR1 is SNHLY and CDR2 FYNNEI.

The chain couples TRBV28 to TRBJ2-7; TRBD1 matches 9 bases. The germline CDR1 and CDR2 sequences are MDHEN and SYDVKM. This CDR3 comprises 15 residues. V lost 5 bases to trimming and J lost 3 bases; unmatched junction nucleotides: 8. Here the CDR3 DNA reads TGTGCCAGCAGTCACAGGGGGCTGAATTACTACGAGCAGTACTTC. The encoded protein is CASSHRGLNYYEQYF.

The chain links TRBV5-5 to TRBJ1-4; 10 nucleotides agree with TRBD1. The CDR3 runs 18 residues. Germline V gene sequence: CDR1 SGHKS, CDR2 YYEKEE (reference sequence). V was pared by 0 bases and J by 3 bases, with 8 bases of the junction left unmatched. DNA for the CDR3: TGTGCCAGCAGCTTGGAAGGGACAGGGGCTAGAGCTAATGAAAAACTGTTTTTT. Encoded protein: CASSLEGTGARANEKLFF.